Sequencing of this T cell receptor (beta chain) was carried out in a study of response to subunit inactivated influenza vaccine (dated by TCRdb to 2016 to 2019). Regarding the study in general: To follow how T cells responded to a trivalent subunit inactivated influenza vaccine, the researchers relied on deep quantitative profiling of the T cell receptor repertoire. Study-wide findings and limitations: It was suggested by the authors that each seasonal influenza vaccination may recruit only a limited number of new T cells.

The CDR3 runs 17 residues from the cysteine to the phenylalanine. The kept DNA is CDR3 alone, 51 bases in frame from the first base. V is clipped by 6 bases and J by 0 bases, and the sequence between their germline boundaries is 19 bases long. A word on this clonotype: Its binding antigen is unknown. No per-base quality is available; no much larger clone lies one base away.

The library was obtained by RT-PCR. Reads for this sample came from an Illumina HiSeq 2500. Using fastp at Q25 and MiXCR, TCRdb reprocessed the public reads and kept productive beta chains. Every distinct CDR3 protein forms one entry, paired with its most common genes and DNA. The sample contains some 570,000 distinct CDR3 sequences, about 11% of them found a single time. Together, the top ten hold approximately 9.9% of the sample. A further study also used this sample, focusing on T cells expressing NK-cell markers. The second study, in turn, reports: TCR beta cDNA libraries were prepared using 5'RACE template switching, which introduced a universal primer site and unique molecular identifiers. Fewer than ten donors provided sorted CD3+CD56+NKG2C+, CD3+CD56+NKG2C- and CD3+CD56-NKG2C+ T-cell subsets, whose TCR beta-chain repertoires were profiled. Among the eight sequenced donors, only one was HCMV-seronegative, while the other seven were HCMV-seropositive. To restrict sorting to alphabetaTCR-expressing T cells, an anti-gammadeltaTCR antibody was added in several experiments. In a handful of donors, the dominant CD3+CD56+NKG2C+ clonotypes ranked among the top 10 CD8+ clonotypes, making up roughly 1.0-8% of CD8+ T cells. Those dominant clonotypes were again the most abundant among CD3+CD56-NKG2C+ cells in a handful of donors, at roughly 28.3-65%. Whether the expanded NKG2C-expressing T cell clones were specific for HCMV antigens was left unclear. All eight donors whose samples were sequenced were randomly selected healthy volunteers, three of them men and five women. HCMV-specific IgG was detected in serum with a commercial ELISA kit to determine HCMV serostatus. Ficoll density gradient centrifugation was used to isolate peripheral blood mononuclear cells from blood. Bulk peripheral blood T-cell repertoires were additionally sequenced from unsorted PBMC for several donors. Synthesis of cDNA was primed from the TCR beta constant segment and was followed by two consecutive PCR amplification steps. The libraries were sequenced on Illumina HiSeq 2000/2500, MiSeq or NextSeq, producing 2 x 150 bp reads. MIGEC was used to demultiplex reads and group the reads by UMI, and MiTCR was used to assemble and quantify clonotypes. To remove erroneous sequences, TCR cDNA sequences were retained only when supported by two or more reads. Downstream repertoire analysis used the tcR package, and clonotypes were matched across fractions by CDR3 nucleotide sequence plus V segment. VDJmatch was used to annotate antigen specificity against VDJdb, with one amino acid substitution in CDR3 allowed.

This receptor chain uses TRBV12-3 or TRBV12-4 and TRBJ2-3; TRBD2 might be the D gene, on 6 matching bases. The source is a man over 45 who received an inactivated influenza vaccine. Donor details come from another sample of the same person, matched by shared clones. Material: PBMCs from blood, obtained on the day of vaccination. The CDR3 protein: CASSRDSDTPSTDTQYF. The base sequence is TGTGCCAGCAGCAGGGACTCCGACACTCCTAGCACAGATACGCAGTATTTT.